These 14 T cell receptor beta chains were sequenced from one sample in a study of blood T cell repertoires in COVID-19. Here immunoSEQ multiplex PCR was the method, and the copy in TCRdb shows in-frame clones only, minus some. The data contain a few hundred thousand clones, roughly 80% of them singletons. The sample comprised PBMCs or T cells enriched from blood (not recorded which). The receptors originated from a man under 40 with acute COVID-19.

As regards this clone: At one of its ends the junction is not consistent with the germline gene, which may arise from a read error. The chain carries TRBV5-1 and TRBJ2-5; TRBD2 is a possible D gene (6 bases). Germline CDR1 reads SGHRS; CDR2 reads YFSETQ. The CDR3 length is 15 residues. Written as DNA, the CDR3 is TGTGCCAGCGACGCCTCGGCGGGAACGTTAGGGACCCAGTACTTC. This sequence encodes CASDASAGTLGTQYF.

The gene calls are TRBV24-1 and TRBJ1-5; D unclear. The CDR3 covers 11 residues. Trimming left V 9 bases short and J 6 bases short, with 8 bases between. Germline CDR1 reads KGHDR; CDR2 reads SFDVKD. CDR3 coding DNA: TGTGCCACCGGGAGCGTTCAGCCCCAGCATTTT. Translated: CATGSVQPQHF.

V is TRBV6-5 and J is TRBJ2-3; a possible D gene is TRBD2 (6 bases). The germline CDR1 and CDR2 sequences are MNHEY and SVGAGI. This CDR3 region has 16 residues. The V end lost 2 bases, the J end lost 2 bases, and 14 bases lay between the germline ends. As DNA, the CDR3 is TGTGCCAGCAGTTACGCCGGGACTGAAGACACAGATACGCAGTATTTT. This translates into CASSYAGTEDTDTQYF.

The J gene is TRBJ1-4, the V gene TRBV5-6; tentative D call: TRBD1 (6 bases). Germline loops: CDR1 SGHDT, CDR2 YYEEEE. Trimming removed 4 bases from V and 9 bases from J, with 19 bases in between. The length of the CDR3 is 15 residues. The CDR3 nucleotides are TGTGCCAGCAGCCCCACCCGACAGGTCGGGCAAAAACTGTTTTTT. Protein: CASSPTRQVGQKLFF. Using reference TRBV5-6 and TRBJ1-4 for the parts outside the CDR3, the full variable domain is DAGVTQSPTHLIKTRGQQVTLRCSPKSGHDTVSWYQQALGQGPQFIFQYYEEEERQRGNFPDRFSGHQFPNYSSELNVNALLLGDSALYLCASSPTRQVGQKLFFGSGTQLSVL.

This rearrangement joins TRBV5-4 to TRBJ2-1; 9 positions match TRBD2. The junction had 6 bases not matched to a gene; V was cut back by 0 bases and J by 5 bases. The CDR3 consists of 16 residues. Per the germline V gene, CDR1 is SGHNT and CDR2 is YYREEE (reference sequence). The CDR3 here is CASSLVAGEGNNEQFF. The CDR3 region has the DNA TGTGCCAGCAGCTTGGTAGCGGGAGAGGGTAACAATGAGCAGTTCTTC.

This sequence joins TRBV11-2 and TRBJ2-5, with TRBD2 matching 9 bases. V was pared by 0 bases and J by 5 bases, with 10 bases of the junction left unmatched. The CDR3 has 17 residues. The germline CDR1 and CDR2 sequences are SGHAT and FQNNGV. This chain's CDR3 is CASSLDMAGGRRETQYF. The DNA of the CDR3 is TGTGCCAGCAGCTTAGATATGGCGGGGGGGCGGCGGGAGACCCAGTACTTC.

The rearrangement joins TRBV19 to TRBJ1-2; possible D gene TRBD1, 6 bases. In germline, CDR1 is LNHDA, CDR2 SQIVND (reference sequence). The CDR3 is 16 amino acids. V lost 2 bases and J lost 0, with 13 bases in between. Here the CDR3 reads CASSIYGQGTNYGYTF. Here the CDR3 DNA reads TGTGCCAGTAGTATATACGGGCAGGGGACTAACTATGGCTACACCTTC.

This chain uses TRBV5-6 with TRBJ1-6, with a tentative D call TRBD1 (6 bases). The V gene's germline CDR1 is SGHDT and CDR2 YYEEEE. V dropped 3 bases and J dropped 6 bases, with 10 bases sitting between them. This CDR3 comprises 14 residues. This chain's CDR3 is CASSSDRTNSPLHF. DNA for the CDR3: TGTGCCAGCAGCTCTGACAGGACTAATTCACCCCTCCACTTT.

V gene TRBV6-2 or TRBV6-3 combines with J gene TRBJ1-2; D uncertain. V shed 3 bases and J shed 2 bases, with 10 bases lying between them. The CDR3 has 14 amino acids. CDR1 is MNHEY and CDR2 is SVGEGT in the germline V gene. CDR3 protein: CASSYWAGNYGYTF. CDR3 nucleotides: TGTGCCAGCAGTTATTGGGCTGGAAACTATGGCTACACCTTC.

In its sample, this clone was seen once. This rearrangement joins TRBV6-5 to TRBJ2-3, with TRBD1 as a possible D gene (6 bases). V was clipped by 7 bases and J by 0 bases, with 14 bases between them. Germline-derived CDR1 and CDR2 are MNHEY and SVGAGI. There are 15 residues in the CDR3. The CDR3 loop reads CASTLTGPSTDTQYF. CDR3 sequence (DNA): TGTGCCAGCACCCTGACAGGACCTAGCACAGATACGCAGTATTTT.

The V call is TRBV24-1, the J call TRBJ1-4; D remains unclear. V was trimmed by 4 bases and J by 8 bases, leaving 10 bases between them. CDR1 KGHDR and CDR2 SFDVKD come from the germline V gene. There are 13 residues in the CDR3. The CDR3 bases are TGTGCCACCAGTGACCCAGAGGAAGAAAAACTGTTTTTT. Protein: CATSDPEEEKLFF.

V is TRBV6-6 and J is TRBJ2-7; maybe TRBD1 (6 bases). Trimming took off 6 bases at V and 2 bases at J, with 11 bases between the two ends. The germline CDR1 and CDR2 sequences are MNHNY and SVGAGI (reference sequence). This CDR3 region has 13 residues. The CDR3 nucleotides are TGTGCCAGCAGGATGACAGGACCCTACGAGCAGTACGTC. Protein product: CASRMTGPYEQYV.

The chain is built from TRBV7-2 and TRBJ1-5; 7 bases match TRBD1. The CDR3 loop spans 17 amino acids. V lost 4 bases, J lost 6 bases, and 15 bases stayed unmatched. The germline V gene has CDR1 SGHTA and CDR2 FQGNSA. The CDR3 loop reads CASSSKGPPGGGQPQHF. CDR3 nucleotides: TGTGCCAGCAGCTCGAAGGGACCTCCAGGGGGTGGTCAGCCCCAGCATTTT.

J is TRBJ2-1 and V is TRBV28; D may be TRBD2 (7 bases). The CDR3 loop spans 16 amino acids. V dropped 5 bases and J dropped 4 bases, with 18 bases sitting between them. Germline V gene data show CDR1 as MDHEN and CDR2 as SYDVKM. CDR3 DNA: TGTGCCAGCAGTACCGCGGGGGCTACGATGTACAATGAGCAGTTCTTC. Translated, it gives CASSTAGATMYNEQFF.